This TCR beta chain stems from a study of control samples from healthy donors and cancer patients. The protocol was immunoSEQ multiplex PCR, while the TCRdb copy is restricted to in-frame clones and leaves out a portion. This table has roughly 450,000 clones, more than 80% appearing once. The receptor was isolated from a man between 40 and 49 years old with head and neck cancer. Sequenced material: PBMCs.

DNA for the CDR3: TGTGCCAGCAGCCAAGGAGGGTACACAGATACGCAGTATTTT. Protein product: CASSQGGYTDTQYF. This sequence joins TRBV9 and TRBJ2-3, with a possible D match to TRBD2 (6 bases). This CDR3 has 14 residues. V was pared by 4 bases and J by 2 bases, with 11 bases between. Per the germline V gene, CDR1 is SGDLS and CDR2 is YYNGEE.